Shown below are 17 T cell receptor beta chains from a single sample sequenced in a study of blood T cell repertoires in COVID-19. Sequencing used immunoSEQ multiplex PCR; TCRdb keeps in-frame clones, though not all of them. The sample has about 50,000 clones; roughly 90% are singletons. The specimen was peripheral blood. These receptors all stem from a human donor in a cohort sampled during active COVID-19.

The rearrangement joins TRBV7-9 to TRBJ2-7; tentatively, D is TRBD2 (6 bases). Trimming removed 0 bases from V and 2 bases from J, with 11 bases in between. The CDR3 covers 15 residues. CDR1 is SEHNR and CDR2 is FQNEAQ in the germline V gene (reference sequence). CDR3 DNA: TGTGCCAGCAGCTTAGCTGGCGGGGCGACCTACGAGCAGTACTTC. Translating it yields CASSLAGGATYEQYF.

The CDR3 reads CATLASGNNEQFF. As DNA, the CDR3 is TGTGCCACCCTTGCTAGCGGGAACAATGAGCAGTTCTTC. The chain employs TRBV10-3 and TRBJ2-1; 9 bases map to TRBD2. In germline, CDR1 is ENHRY, CDR2 SYGVKD. The CDR3 is made up of 13 amino acids. Trimming removed 10 bases from V and 5 bases from J; junction bases left unmatched: 6.

V usage is TRBV15 and J usage is TRBJ2-1; 8 bases fit TRBD2. Germline CDR1 is LNHNV and CDR2 is YYDKDF (reference sequence). This CDR3 region has 17 residues. V lost 1 base and J lost 5; bases outside the gene matches: 10. The CDR3 DNA is TGTGCCACCAGCAGAGTATTTAGCGGGAAGAGGAACAATGAGCAGTTCTTC. This codes for CATSRVFSGKRNNEQFF.

The rearrangement links TRBV11-3 to TRBJ2-5; TRBD1 aligns across 12 bases. Germline V gives CDR1 SGHNT, CDR2 YENEEA. Trimming at V came to 5 bases and at J to 2 bases, leaving 6 bases not matched to a gene. The CDR3 runs 16 residues. The chain's CDR3 is CASSPGTGGIQETQYF. Here the CDR3 DNA reads TGTGCCAGCAGCCCCGGGACAGGGGGCATACAAGAGACCCAGTACTTC.

V and J are TRBV7-3 and TRBJ2-1; the match to TRBD2 covers 8 bases. The germline V gene encodes CDR1 SGHTA and CDR2 FQGTGA. The CDR3 runs to 16 residues. After removal of 2 bases from V and 6 bases from J, the junction contained 9 bases not matched to a gene. The CDR3 sequence: CASSLGLEAGGNEQFF. In nucleotides, the CDR3 is TGTGCCAGCAGCTTAGGGCTGGAGGCGGGAGGCAATGAGCAGTTCTTC.

V gene TRBV13 combines with J gene TRBJ2-7; 10 bases map to TRBD1. Germline CDR1 PRHDT, CDR2 FYEKMQ (reference sequence). With V trimmed by 5 bases and J by 3 bases, 4 bases remained unmatched. This CDR3 comprises 14 residues. The CDR3 reads CASSPRTGGYEQYF. CDR3 DNA sequence: TGTGCCAGCAGCCCGCGGACAGGGGGCTACGAGCAGTACTTC.

The chain carries TRBV7-3 and TRBJ1-2, with 7 bases that match TRBD1. This CDR3 has 13 amino acids. Germline CDR1 SGHTA, CDR2 FQGTGA. V gave up 5 bases and J gave up 8 bases; unmatched junction bases: 8. CDR3 loop: CASSPTGWFGYTF. Here the CDR3 DNA reads TGTGCCAGCAGCCCGACAGGGTGGTTCGGCTACACCTTC.

The chain has TRBV29-1 and TRBJ1-6; D remains unclear. The CDR3 consists of 14 residues. V lost 8 bases and J 10 bases, leaving 21 bases between the germline ends. Germline CDR1 is SQVTM and CDR2 is ANQGSEA. CDR3 in DNA: TGCAGCTCCCGCGGGGAGGCCGGGTGCTCACCCCTCCACTTT. Residues: CSSRGEAGCSPLHF.

This chain links TRBV27 with TRBJ2-4; TRBD1 is a possible D gene (6 bases). The germline CDR1 and CDR2 sequences are MNHEY and SMNVEV (reference sequence). Trimming stripped 7 bases from V and 2 bases from J, with 21 bases between. This CDR3 spans 17 amino acids. The CDR3 protein is CASTRLGSGTTKNIQYF. The CDR3 nucleotides are TGTGCCAGCACCCGCCTGGGATCCGGGACAACCAAAAACATTCAGTACTTC.

This chain links TRBV12-3 or TRBV12-4 with TRBJ1-1; no clear D gene. The CDR3 is 12 amino acids. Between the trimmed V and J ends, which lost 3 bases and 7 bases, there was a span of 9 bases. DNA for the CDR3: TGTGCCAGCAGTTTGTTGCGATATGAAGCTTTCTTT. Translated: CASSLLRYEAFF.

The V and J genes are TRBV9 and TRBJ1-4; D is possibly TRBD1 (6 bases). From germline, CDR1 is SGDLS and CDR2 YYNGEE. V was cut by 0 bases and J by 2 bases, with 14 bases left in between. This CDR3 contains 17 residues. The CDR3 loop is CASSVGRRDNTNEKLFF. In DNA, the CDR3 is TGTGCCAGCAGCGTAGGTCGACGGGACAACACTAATGAAAAACTGTTTTTT.

This rearrangement joins TRBV6-5 to TRBJ2-1; D is unclear. This CDR3 has 14 residues. V was shortened by 7 bases and J by 0 bases, with 10 bases between the two germline ends. CDR1 is MNHEY, CDR2 SVGAGI, per germline. CDR3 nucleotides: TGTGCCAGCATGCGCCCGAGCTCCTACAATGAGCAGTTCTTC. This translates into CASMRPSSYNEQFF.

V usage is TRBV6-6 and J usage is TRBJ2-7; D remains unclear. The CDR3 spans 15 residues. Germline CDR1 MNHNY, CDR2 SVGAGI (reference sequence). Deletions cut 2 bases from V and 2 bases from J, with 13 bases between. The CDR3 bases are TGTGCCAGCAGTTACCCCCCCTCGAGGACCTACGAGCAGTACTTC. Translated: CASSYPPSRTYEQYF.

The rearrangement uses TRBV19 and TRBJ1-5, with 11 bases fitting TRBD1. Trimming removed 7 bases from V and 6 bases from J; junction bases left unmatched: 11. The germline V gene encodes CDR1 LNHDA and CDR2 SQIVND (reference sequence). This CDR3 is 16 amino acids long. The CDR3 DNA follows: TGTGCCAGTAACTTCCGGACAGGGGGCGTGGGTCAGCCCCAGCATTTT. It translates to CASNFRTGGVGQPQHF.

The chain carries TRBV19 and TRBJ1-1; 8 bases are a match to TRBD1. Germline V lookup: CDR1 LNHDA, CDR2 SQIVND (reference sequence). This CDR3 region has 13 residues. The J segment lost 6 bases and the V segment lost 3 bases, leaving 3 bases of the junction unmatched. The CDR3 DNA follows: TGTGCCAGTAGTATTTCGGACAGGGCTGAAGCTTTCTTT. It encodes CASSISDRAEAFF.

The chain is built from TRBV5-4 and TRBJ2-5; TRBD2 agrees at 7 bases. From germline, CDR1 is SGHNT and CDR2 YYREEE (reference sequence). V gave up 1 base and J gave up 2 bases; unmatched junction bases: 5. CDR3 length: 15 residues. The CDR3 protein is CASSLRGGTQETQYF. CDR3 coding DNA: TGTGCCAGCAGCTTGAGGGGAGGGACTCAAGAGACCCAGTACTTC.

In this sample, this clone turned up once. The J gene is TRBJ1-6, the V gene TRBV3-1 (or the pseudogene TRBV3-2), with D possibly being TRBD1 (6 bases). CDR1 LGHDT and CDR2 YNNKEL come from the germline V gene (reference sequence). This CDR3 contains 14 residues. The ends were cut back, 6 bases at V and 7 bases at J, with 13 bases in the middle. Written as DNA, the CDR3 is TGTGCCAGCAGGCAGGGGACGGGAAATTCACCCCTCCACTTT. Its protein product is CASRQGTGNSPLHF.